The 27 T cell receptor beta chains below were found in one sample sequenced in a study of shared clonotypes between healthy human individuals. The table came from immunoSEQ multiplex PCR; TCRdb's copy has only in-frame clones and leaves some out. In the table there are approximately 2.4 million clones, around 95% of which are singletons. The sequenced sample consisted of naive CD4+ T cells sorted from blood. Regarding subset: CD45RA+ positively selected. These receptors originate from a man aged 18-30 years in good health.

This clone came up once. The gene calls are TRBV14 and TRBJ1-2, with D maybe TRBD1 (5 bases). The CDR3 is made up of 17 amino acids. The V gene's germline CDR1 is SGHDN and CDR2 FVKESK. The V end lost 0 bases, the J end lost 1 base, and 15 bases lay between the germline ends. CDR3 loop: CASSQDSWGGFNYGYTF. The CDR3 DNA reads as TGTGCCAGCAGCCAAGATTCGTGGGGGGGATTTAACTATGGCTACACCTTC.

The V call is TRBV7-8, the J call TRBJ2-7; TRBD1 aligns across 9 bases. The length of the CDR3 is 14 residues. V was pared by 5 bases and J by 4 bases, with 6 bases of the junction left unmatched. CDR1 is SGHVS and CDR2 is FQNEAQ in the germline V gene. CDR3 residues: CASSPDRGLYEQYF. The CDR3 DNA reads as TGTGCCAGCAGCCCGGACAGGGGTCTATACGAGCAGTACTTC.

The CDR3 loop reads CASSYSARAVNSPLHF. CDR3 sequence (DNA): TGTGCCAGCAGTTACTCGGCCAGGGCCGTGAATTCACCCCTCCACTTT. The V and J genes are TRBV6-5 and TRBJ1-6, with D perhaps matching TRBD1 (5 bases). V lost 0 bases to trimming and J lost 7 bases, with 13 bases between them. The germline CDR1 and CDR2 sequences are MNHEY and SVGAGI. The CDR3 totals 16 residues.

This chain links TRBV29-1 with TRBJ1-2, with D hard to call. CDR1 is SQVTM and CDR2 is ANQGSEA in the germline V gene. This CDR3 is built from 14 residues. V dropped 2 bases and J dropped 1 base, with 11 bases sitting between them. CDR3 residues: CSVEKNDNNYGYTF. The CDR3 DNA sequence: TGCAGCGTTGAAAAAAACGACAATAACTATGGCTACACCTTC.

V gene TRBV30 combines with J gene TRBJ1-2; possibly TRBD1 for D (6 bases). With 6 bases removed from V and 6 bases from J, the gap between germline ends came to 23 bases. The CDR3 sequence is 15 residues long. The V gene's germline CDR1 is GTSNPN and CDR2 SVGIG (reference sequence). CDR3 protein: CACPPARTDSNGYTF. The DNA of the CDR3 is TGTGCCTGTCCGCCGGCCCGGACAGACTCCAATGGCTACACCTTC.

The chain recombines TRBV7-8 with TRBJ2-5, with 11 bases fitting TRBD2. This CDR3 has 16 amino acids. V dropped 5 bases and J dropped 5; count of bases not matched to a gene: 10. In germline, CDR1 is SGHVS, CDR2 FQNEAQ. DNA of the CDR3: TGTGCCAGCAGCCCCCGCGGTAGCGGGAGGGGGGAGACCCAGTACTTC. Encoded protein: CASSPRGSGRGETQYF.

The chain joins TRBV19 to TRBJ2-1; D gene unclear. In germline, CDR1 is LNHDA, CDR2 SQIVND (reference sequence). The CDR3 runs 15 residues. Between the trimmed V and J ends, which lost 6 bases and 1 base, there was a span of 13 bases. The CDR3 protein is CASSNRLLSYNEQFF. CDR3 DNA sequence: TGTGCCAGTAGCAATCGACTGCTTTCCTACAATGAGCAGTTCTTC.

The J gene is TRBJ1-1, the V gene TRBV4-3; D gene uncertain. CDR1 is LGHNA, CDR2 YSLEER, per germline. With 4 bases removed from V and 10 bases from J, the gap between germline ends came to 16 bases. This CDR3 is built from 13 residues. The DNA of the CDR3 is TGCGCCAGCAGCCCACAAGGACGGGTAGGAGCTTTCTTT. Amino acid sequence: CASSPQGRVGAFF.

The chain links TRBV6-6 to TRBJ2-2, with 7 bases lining up with TRBD2. The CDR3 is 16 amino acids. CDR1 and CDR2 (germline): MNHNY, SVGAGI (reference sequence). The ends lost 0 bases at V and 6 bases at J; junction bases unmatched: 7. CDR3 region: CASSYSAGVGAGELFF. Here the CDR3 DNA reads TGTGCCAGCAGTTACTCTGCGGGAGTGGGGGCCGGGGAGCTGTTTTTT.

The chain carries TRBV27 and TRBJ2-3, with 15 bases aligning to TRBD2. Germline-derived CDR1 and CDR2 are MNHEY and SMNVEV (reference sequence). This CDR3 has 18 residues. V was clipped by 4 bases and J by 6 bases; unmatched bases: 11. Here the CDR3 reads CASSSLWTSGRAADTQYF. The CDR3 bases are TGTGCCAGCAGTTCGTTGTGGACTAGCGGGAGGGCCGCGGATACGCAGTATTTT.

A word on this clone: Additional DNA sequences in this sample encode the identical CDR3. The V gene is TRBV29-1, the J gene TRBJ2-5, with a possible D match to TRBD1 (5 bases). Germline V gene lookup returns CDR1 SQVTM and CDR2 ANQGSEA. V was pared by 3 bases and J by 5 bases, with 13 bases between. The length of the CDR3 is 13 residues. In DNA, the CDR3 is TGCAGCGTTGATCTTGCAGGGCGGGAGACCCAGTACTTC. Translation gives CSVDLAGRETQYF.

The chain combines TRBV11-2 with TRBJ2-5; tentative D call: TRBD2 (5 bases). Germline V gives CDR1 SGHAT, CDR2 FQNNGV. The germline V and J ends were trimmed by 3 bases and 2 bases, with 13 bases remaining between them. CDR3 length equals 15 residues. Here the CDR3 reads CASSFSGGLQETQYF. The CDR3 nucleotides are TGTGCCAGCAGCTTTTCGGGCGGGCTACAAGAGACCCAGTACTTC.

This clone was observed a single time. The chain's CDR3 is CASSQVSGILNEKLFF. CDR3 nucleotides: TGCGCCAGCAGCCAAGTTTCTGGGATTCTTAATGAAAAACTGTTTTTT. J is TRBJ1-4 and V is TRBV4-1; D uncertain. The CDR3 has 16 residues. V lost 1 base and J lost 4, with 13 bases in between. The germline gives CDR1 MGHRA, CDR2 YSYEKL.

V usage is TRBV5-1 and J usage is TRBJ2-3; 7 nucleotides agree with TRBD1. There are 15 residues in the CDR3. Trimming took 0 bases from V and 2 from J; bases not matched to a gene: 3. CDR1 is SGHRS and CDR2 is YFSETQ in the germline V gene. The CDR3 reads CASSLEGQNTDTQYF. CDR3 DNA sequence: TGCGCCAGCAGCTTGGAGGGACAGAACACAGATACGCAGTATTTT.

DNA of the CDR3: TGTGCCAGCTCACCCGACGGAGGGGCTCAGCCCCAGCATTTT. Its translation: CASSPDGGAQPQHF. The chain has TRBV18 and TRBJ1-5; D is perhaps TRBD1 (5 bases). V was pared by 3 bases and J by 6 bases, with 12 bases between. Germline CDR1 is KGHSH and CDR2 is LQKENI. The CDR3 totals 14 residues. Variable domain in full (rest from reference TRBV18 and TRBJ1-5): NAGVMQNPRHLVRRRGQEARLRCSPMKGHSHVYWYRQLPEEGLKFMVYLQKENIIDESGMPKERFSAEFPKEGPSILRIQQVVRGDSAAYFCASSPDGGAQPQHFGDGTRLSIL.

The chain carries TRBV18 and TRBJ2-5, with 8 bases identical to TRBD2. CDR1 is KGHSH and CDR2 is LQKENI in the germline V gene. The CDR3 covers 15 residues. The V and J ends lost 0 bases and 5 bases, in that order; junction bases with no gene match: 5. DNA for the CDR3: TGTGCCAGCTCACCACCCGCGGGGGGCAGGGAGACCCAGTACTTC. Protein sequence: CASSPPAGGRETQYF.

The chain combines TRBV5-6 with TRBJ2-1; D may be TRBD1 (5 bases). The germline CDR1 and CDR2 sequences are SGHDT and YYEEEE. V was shortened by 4 bases and J by 5 bases, with 19 bases between the two germline ends. The CDR3 extends over 16 amino acids. CDR3 residues: CASSMRPQYRNNEQFF. In nucleotides, the CDR3 is TGTGCCAGCAGCATGAGACCACAGTACAGGAACAATGAGCAGTTCTTC. Combining the CDR3 with reference TRBV5-6 and TRBJ2-1 gives the whole variable domain DAGVTQSPTHLIKTRGQQVTLRCSPKSGHDTVSWYQQALGQGPQFIFQYYEEEERQRGNFPDRFSGHQFPNYSSELNVNALLLGDSALYLCASSMRPQYRNNEQFFGPGTRLTVL.

This clone was picked up one time. The CDR3 DNA is TGTGCCAGCAGCCTAGAGGGGAGTCGGTCCGGGGAGCTGTTTTTT. It specifies CASSLEGSRSGELFF. V is TRBV7-8 and J is TRBJ2-2; D assignment may be TRBD1 or TRBD2 (5 bases each). V was trimmed by 5 bases and J by 6 bases, leaving 16 bases between them. The CDR3 has 15 amino acids. In germline, CDR1 is SGHVS, CDR2 FQNEAQ.

In regard to this clone: The identical CDR3 is also encoded by other nucleotide sequences in the sample. The J gene is TRBJ2-3, the V gene TRBV10-1; 7 bases map to TRBD2. The CDR3 totals 16 residues. Germline CDR1 WNHNN, CDR2 SYGVQD (reference sequence). V trimming: 0 bases; J trimming: 0 bases; junction bases outside the gene matches: 3. In nucleotides, the CDR3 is TGCGCCAGCAGTGAGTCCGGCGGGAGAAGCACAGATACGCAGTATTTT. Protein: CASSESGGRSTDTQYF.

The genes are TRBV28 and TRBJ2-3; a weak D match, TRBD2 (5 bases). CDR1 and CDR2 from the germline V gene are MDHEN and SYDVKM. The ends were cut back, 7 bases at V and 4 bases at J, with 9 bases in the middle. There are 12 residues in the CDR3. The CDR3 sequence is CASKGAADTQYF. CDR3 DNA: TGTGCCAGCAAAGGAGCGGCAGATACGCAGTATTTT.

The count of this clone is one. The chain employs TRBV29-1 and TRBJ2-5; a possible D gene is TRBD2 (6 bases). Germline lookup yields CDR1 SQVTM and CDR2 ANQGSEA. V was trimmed by 7 bases and J by 0 bases, leaving 15 bases between them. This CDR3 has 14 residues. The CDR3 region is CSAGGRLYQETQYF. The CDR3 DNA reads as TGCAGCGCCGGGGGACGACTGTACCAAGAGACCCAGTACTTC.

The genes are TRBV28 and TRBJ1-4; D might be TRBD1 (6 bases). The CDR3 runs 13 residues. CDR1 is MDHEN, CDR2 SYDVKM, per germline. V dropped 8 bases and J dropped 0 bases, with 7 bases sitting between them. The CDR3: CASGQTTNEKLFF. The CDR3 bases are TGTGCCAGCGGACAGACAACTAATGAAAAACTGTTTTTT. Supplemented by reference TRBV28 and TRBJ1-4, the full variable domain reads DVKVTQSSRYLVKRTGEKVFLECVQDMDHENMFWYRQDPGLGLRLIYFSYDVKMKEKGDIPEGYSVSREKKERFSLILESASTNQTSMYLCASGQTTNEKLFFGSGTQLSVL.

The V gene is TRBV4-2, the J gene TRBJ2-5; 15 bases map to TRBD2. CDR3 length: 16 residues. Germline CDR1 and CDR2: LGHNA and YNFKEQ. Trimming took 1 base from V and 5 from J; bases not matched to a gene: 2. CDR3 nucleotide sequence: TGTGCCAGCAGCCAAGCGGGACTAGCGGGGGGTGAGACCCAGTACTTC. Its protein product is CASSQAGLAGGETQYF.

This clone was seen only a few times. V and J are TRBV19 and TRBJ1-2, with D possibly being TRBD1 (5 bases). Germline assignment: CDR1 LNHDA and CDR2 SQIVND (reference sequence). Trimming took 4 bases from V and 4 from J, leaving 13 bases between them. This CDR3 has 14 amino acids. CDR3 loop: CASSKQTAIYGYTF. CDR3 in DNA: TGTGCCAGTAGTAAACAGACAGCCATCTATGGCTACACCTTC.

The chain links TRBV30 to TRBJ1-4, with D perhaps TRBD1 (6 bases). CDR1 GTSNPN and CDR2 SVGIG come from the germline V gene (reference sequence). The CDR3 is 16 residues long. V was clipped by 8 bases and J by 7 bases, with 26 bases between them. CDR3 sequence reads: CALKVDSGSMGEKLFF. CDR3 DNA sequence: TGTGCCCTAAAGGTGGACAGCGGGAGTATGGGTGAAAAACTGTTTTTT.

V is TRBV5-1 and J is TRBJ2-2; D is unresolved. The CDR3 loop spans 15 amino acids. The V end lost 2 bases, the J end lost 0 bases, and 8 bases lay between the germline ends. Per germline, CDR1 SGHRS and CDR2 YFSETQ. The DNA for the CDR3 is TGCGCCAGCAGCTTAGGAGTGACGAACACCGGGGAGCTGTTTTTT. This gives the protein CASSLGVTNTGELFF.

The chain links TRBV7-6 to TRBJ2-5; 8 bases line up with TRBD1. V gave up 8 bases and J gave up 4 bases; unmatched junction bases: 9. Germline CDR1 is SGHVS and CDR2 is FNYEAQ. This CDR3 is built from 14 residues. The CDR3 region has the DNA TGTGCCAGCTTAGGGACAGGCCCAAGAGAGACCCAGTACTTC. This sequence encodes CASLGTGPRETQYF.